Presented here are 3 T cell receptor beta chains from one specimen sequenced in a study of blood T cells in healthy people across ages. Together with a sample-barcoded 5' primer, a J-beta primer mix was included in a second PCR lasting roughly 6 to 12 cycles. TCRdb ran MiXCR on the 5' RACE reads and lists one entry per CDR3 protein. This table holds some 730,000 distinct CDR3 sequences, approximately 22% found once. The sample taken for sequencing was blood. The receptors stem from a man aged 65 to 79 in good health.

This clonotype was recorded a few times. The chain employs TRBV6-2 or TRBV6-3 and TRBJ2-3, with D hard to call. From germline, CDR1 is MNHEY and CDR2 SVGEGT. There are 12 residues in the CDR3. The germline V and J ends were trimmed by 5 bases and 7 bases, with 10 bases remaining between them. CDR3 coding DNA: TGTGCCAGCAGTCAGAAGGAATATACGCAGTATTTT. It translates to CASSQKEYTQYF.

This clonotype was observed a few times. The V and J genes are TRBV19 and TRBJ2-1, with D possibly TRBD2 on 6 matching bases. The CDR3 is made up of 17 amino acids. Trimming cost V 2 bases and J 3 bases, with 17 bases left between them. The germline gives CDR1 LNHDA, CDR2 SQIVND (reference sequence). CDR3 loop: CASSIRTSVGGYNEQFF. The CDR3 DNA reads TGTGCCAGTAGTATAAGGACGTCTGTGGGGGGCTACAATGAGCAGTTCTTC.

The rearrangement links TRBV29-1 to TRBJ2-4; the match to TRBD2 covers 7 bases. This CDR3 is 13 amino acids long. The germline V gene has CDR1 SQVTM and CDR2 ANQGSEA. The V segment lost 7 bases and the J segment 2 bases; nucleotides outside the gene matches: 5. CDR3 loop: CSARRGSKNIQYF. The CDR3 bases are TGCAGCGCCAGGCGGGGGTCCAAAAACATTCAGTACTTC. Using reference TRBV29-1 and TRBJ2-4 for the parts outside the CDR3, the full variable domain is SAVISQKPSRDICQRGTSLTIQCQVDSQVTMMFWYRQQPGQSLTLIATANQGSEATYESGFVIDKFPISRPNLTFSTLTVSNMSPEDSSIYLCSARRGSKNIQYFGAGTRLSVL.